Listed below are T cell receptor beta chains from one sample, sequenced in a study of control samples from healthy donors and cancer patients. Using immunoSEQ multiplex PCR, the repertoire was profiled, and TCRdb retains in-frame clones only, with some absent. The data contain about 51,000 clones, roughly 90% of them singletons. Material for sequencing was PBMCs. The receptors stem from a man between 50 and 59 years old with head and neck cancer. Each CDR3 is given with its conserved first and last residue. Each record gives: J gene, V gene, D gene, clone size, CDR3 DNA, CDR3 protein. D genes are given only for firm matches. Rows may omit the clone size; those that give it use once, few, many or a size class.

j_gene: TRBJ1-5; v_gene: TRBV10-2; d_gene: .; abundance: .; CDR3nt: TGCGCCAGCAGTGGACCCCTCGGGGGCCAGCCCCAGCATTTT; CDR3aa: CASSGPLGGQPQHF
j_gene: TRBJ2-7; v_gene: TRBV28; d_gene: .; abundance: .; CDR3nt: TGTGCCAGCAGCCCCGGGGGTAGGACGGTGTTC; CDR3aa: CASSPGGRTVF
j_gene: TRBJ2-3; v_gene: TRBV9; d_gene: .; abundance: .; CDR3nt: TGTGCCAGCAGCTCCCACGCAGGGTTGTCCACAGATACGCAGTATTTT; CDR3aa: CASSSHAGLSTDTQYF
j_gene: TRBJ1-2; v_gene: TRBV15; d_gene: .; abundance: .; CDR3nt: TGTGCCACCAGCAGTGGGGGCAGGATTAACTATGGCTACACCTTC; CDR3aa: CATSSGGRINYGYTF
j_gene: TRBJ1-1; v_gene: TRBV6-5; d_gene: TRBD1; abundance: .; CDR3nt: TGTGCCAGCAGAGGACAGGGGGGAATGAACACTGAAGCTTTCTTT; CDR3aa: CASRGQGGMNTEAFF
j_gene: TRBJ1-2; v_gene: TRBV3-1/TRBV3-2; d_gene: .; abundance: .; CDR3nt: TGTGCCAGCAGCCAATTTGACGGCTACACCTTC; CDR3aa: CASSQFDGYTF
j_gene: TRBJ1-2; v_gene: TRBV5-4; d_gene: .; abundance: .; CDR3nt: TGTGCCAGCAGCTTACAGGGTGGCGGCTACACCTTC; CDR3aa: CASSLQGGGYTF
j_gene: TRBJ2-6; v_gene: TRBV27; d_gene: .; abundance: few; CDR3nt: TGTGCCAGCAGTTCGGCTGGGGCCAACGTCCTGACTTTC; CDR3aa: CASSSAGANVLTF
j_gene: TRBJ2-3; v_gene: TRBV29-1; d_gene: TRBD2; abundance: .; CDR3nt: TGCAGCGTCCCAGCCGGACTAGCGGGACTTTCAGATACGCAGTATTTT; CDR3aa: CSVPAGLAGLSDTQYF
j_gene: TRBJ2-7; v_gene: TRBV15; d_gene: .; abundance: .; CDR3nt: TGTGCCACCAGCATTGGAGGGGGGGAGCAGTACTTC; CDR3aa: CATSIGGGEQYF
j_gene: TRBJ1-3; v_gene: TRBV9; d_gene: TRBD1; abundance: .; CDR3nt: TGTGCCAGCAGCGTGGGGGGACAGTCTGGAAACACCATATATTTT; CDR3aa: CASSVGGQSGNTIYF
j_gene: TRBJ1-6; v_gene: TRBV28; d_gene: TRBD1; abundance: .; CDR3nt: TGTGCCAGCCTAACCTTAGGGACAGTAAATTCACCCCTCCACTTT; CDR3aa: CASLTLGTVNSPLHF
j_gene: TRBJ2-1; v_gene: TRBV29-1; d_gene: .; abundance: .; CDR3nt: TGCAGCGTTGTTGCGGGTAGCTCCTACAATGAGCAGTTCTTC; CDR3aa: CSVVAGSSYNEQFF
j_gene: TRBJ2-3; v_gene: TRBV2; d_gene: TRBD2; abundance: .; CDR3nt: TGTGCCAGCAGTGAAGCGTGGGCTAGCGGGGGCACAGATACGCAGTATTTT; CDR3aa: CASSEAWASGGTDTQYF
j_gene: TRBJ2-5; v_gene: TRBV28; d_gene: TRBD2; abundance: .; CDR3nt: TGTGCCAGCAGTTCCAGAGGTAGCGGGGGCCCTAAGACCCAGTACTTC; CDR3aa: CASSSRGSGGPKTQYF
j_gene: TRBJ2-7; v_gene: TRBV27; d_gene: .; abundance: .; CDR3nt: TGTGCCAGCAGTTTCTCAGGGAGCTACGAGCAGTACTTC; CDR3aa: CASSFSGSYEQYF
j_gene: TRBJ2-4; v_gene: TRBV4-1; d_gene: TRBD2; abundance: .; CDR3nt: TGCGCCAGCAGCCCAGTCGGTAGCGGGAGTGGTGGCATTCAGTACTTC; CDR3aa: CASSPVGSGSGGIQYF
j_gene: TRBJ2-1; v_gene: TRBV18; d_gene: TRBD2; abundance: .; CDR3nt: TGTGCCAGCTCCCCTAGCGGGAGGGAAACCTACAATGAGCAGTTCTTC; CDR3aa: CASSPSGRETYNEQFF
j_gene: TRBJ2-2; v_gene: TRBV19; d_gene: TRBD2; abundance: .; CDR3nt: TGTGCCACTACCCCAGGGCAGAGGACTAGCGGAACCGGGGAGCTGTTTTTT; CDR3aa: CATTPGQRTSGTGELFF
j_gene: TRBJ2-3; v_gene: TRBV7-9; d_gene: .; abundance: .; CDR3nt: TGTGCCAGCAGCCCGGAGTGGGAGTTTACGCAGTATTTT; CDR3aa: CASSPEWEFTQYF
j_gene: TRBJ2-3; v_gene: TRBV5-6; d_gene: .; abundance: .; CDR3nt: TGTGCCAGCACCGATGATAGGTCCATAGAGCCAGATACGCAGTATTTT; CDR3aa: CASTDDRSIEPDTQYF
j_gene: TRBJ2-5; v_gene: TRBV10-2; d_gene: TRBD1; abundance: .; CDR3nt: TGCGCCACTCAGGGGGCAGAGACCCAGTACTTC; CDR3aa: CATQGAETQYF
j_gene: TRBJ2-2; v_gene: TRBV19; d_gene: .; abundance: .; CDR3nt: TGTGCCAGTAGTATCCCAGGTACAACCGGGGAGCTGTTTTTT; CDR3aa: CASSIPGTTGELFF
j_gene: TRBJ2-7; v_gene: TRBV6-1; d_gene: .; abundance: .; CDR3nt: TGTGCCAGCAGTGAAGCATCCCAGGCGAACGAGCAGTACTTC; CDR3aa: CASSEASQANEQYF
j_gene: TRBJ2-2; v_gene: TRBV7-2; d_gene: .; abundance: few; CDR3nt: TGTGCCAGCAGCTTTGTTGGCGGGGAGCTGTTTTTT; CDR3aa: CASSFVGGELFF
j_gene: TRBJ2-7; v_gene: TRBV2; d_gene: .; abundance: few; CDR3nt: TGTGCCAGCAGTGGTATGGAGCAGTACTTC; CDR3aa: CASSGMEQYF